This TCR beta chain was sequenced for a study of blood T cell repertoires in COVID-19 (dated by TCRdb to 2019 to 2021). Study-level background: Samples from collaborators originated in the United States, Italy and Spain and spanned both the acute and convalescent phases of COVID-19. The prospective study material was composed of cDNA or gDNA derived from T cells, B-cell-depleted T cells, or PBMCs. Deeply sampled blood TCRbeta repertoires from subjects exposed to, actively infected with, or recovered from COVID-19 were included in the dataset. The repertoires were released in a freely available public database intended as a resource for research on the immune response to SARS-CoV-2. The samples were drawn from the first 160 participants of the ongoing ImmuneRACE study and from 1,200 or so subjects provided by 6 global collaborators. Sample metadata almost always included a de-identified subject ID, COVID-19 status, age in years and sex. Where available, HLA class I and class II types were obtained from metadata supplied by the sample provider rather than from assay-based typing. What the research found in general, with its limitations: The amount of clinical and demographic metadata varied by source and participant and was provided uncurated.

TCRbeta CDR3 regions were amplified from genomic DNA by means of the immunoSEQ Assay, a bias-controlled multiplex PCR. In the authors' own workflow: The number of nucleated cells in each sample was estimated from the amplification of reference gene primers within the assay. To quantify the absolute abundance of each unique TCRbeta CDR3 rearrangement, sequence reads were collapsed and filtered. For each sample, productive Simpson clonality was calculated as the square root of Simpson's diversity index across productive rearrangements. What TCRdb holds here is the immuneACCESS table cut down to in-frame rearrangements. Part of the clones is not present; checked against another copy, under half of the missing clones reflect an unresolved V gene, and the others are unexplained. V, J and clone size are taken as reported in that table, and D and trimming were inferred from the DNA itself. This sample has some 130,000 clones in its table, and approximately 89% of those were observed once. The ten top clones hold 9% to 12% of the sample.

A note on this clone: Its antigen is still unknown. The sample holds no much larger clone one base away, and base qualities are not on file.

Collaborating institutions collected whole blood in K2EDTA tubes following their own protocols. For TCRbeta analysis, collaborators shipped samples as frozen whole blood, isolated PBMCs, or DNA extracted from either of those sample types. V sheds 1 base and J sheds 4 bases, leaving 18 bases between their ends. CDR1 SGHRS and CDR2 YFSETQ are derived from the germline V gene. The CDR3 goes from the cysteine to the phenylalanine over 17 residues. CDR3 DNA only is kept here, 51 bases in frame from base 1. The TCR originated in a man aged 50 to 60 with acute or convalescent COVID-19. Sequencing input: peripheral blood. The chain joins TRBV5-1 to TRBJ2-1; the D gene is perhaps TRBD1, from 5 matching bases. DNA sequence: TGCGCCAGCAGCTTGTCCGGAAGCAGGGCTCGGTACAATGAGCAGTTCTTC. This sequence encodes CASSLSGSRARYNEQFF.